The sample holds many counts of the clone carrying this TCR beta chain. Its cognate antigen is unknown. These data are taken from a study of molecular identifiers for immune sequencing clone quantification. Findings and caveats of the study: Effector cells kept over 98% of their molecules in clones above 20 RNA copies, while naive cells kept under 1% there. Jurkat TCR RNA spiked in from one cell (amid some 1 million naive cells) was reportedly detectable.

The germline V gene encodes CDR1 MNHEY and CDR2 SVGEGT. V lost 10 bases and J lost 1; bases outside the gene matches: 11. This CDR3 comprises 15 residues. Listed TCR primers and previously described methods were used for bulk TCR libraries. TCRdb re-derived calls from the PCR reads in MiXCR, one entry per CDR3 protein. The sample lists approximately 35,000 distinct CDR3 sequences; about 18% were seen once. The V gene is TRBV6-2 or TRBV6-3, the J gene TRBJ2-5; 8 bases are a match to TRBD2. Sequencing was done on a sample of naive CD8+ T cells from blood, with Jurkat cell RNA spiked in. Noted subset: FACS-sorted CD8+CD4-CCR7+CD45RA+ naive T cells. This receptor was taken from a human donor in good health. Some libraries in this study had Jurkat cell RNA spiked in. The CDR3 DNA sequence: TGTGCCATCTCGGAGGGACTAGACATCCAAGAGACCCAGTACTTC. This translates into CAISEGLDIQETQYF.